What follows are 3 T cell receptor beta chains derived from one specimen sequenced in a study of blood T cell repertoires in COVID-19. The method was immunoSEQ multiplex PCR; TCRdb's version includes in-frame clones alone and lacks a portion of them. The sample records about 200,000 clones, nearly 90% being singletons. The sample taken for sequencing was peripheral blood. All receptors come from a man between 60 and 70 years old with active or convalescent COVID-19.

The chain recombines TRBV5-1 with TRBJ2-7; the match to TRBD2 covers 8 bases. V was clipped by 1 base and J by 3 bases; unmatched bases: 6. The CDR3 totals 15 residues. CDR1 is SGHRS and CDR2 is YFSETQ in the germline V gene. DNA for the CDR3: TGCGCCAGCAGCTTGTTAAGCGGGGGAGTCTACGAGCAGTACTTC. This codes for CASSLLSGGVYEQYF.

The chain combines TRBV3-1 (or the pseudogene TRBV3-2) with TRBJ2-7; the match to TRBD1 covers 12 bases. Germline trimming cut 5 bases from V and 6 bases from J; bases unmatched to any gene: 5. In germline, CDR1 is LGHDT, CDR2 YNNKEL (reference sequence). This CDR3 is built from 14 residues. The CDR3 spells CASSKPGQGAEQYF. The CDR3 DNA sequence: TGTGCCAGCAGCAAACCGGGACAGGGGGCCGAGCAGTACTTC.

This clone appeared once. This sequence joins TRBV5-6 and TRBJ2-7; possible D gene TRBD1, 6 bases. The germline V gene encodes CDR1 SGHDT and CDR2 YYEEEE. This CDR3 has 15 amino acids. Trimming shortened V by 4 bases and J by 4 bases, and 18 bases separated the two germline ends. DNA of the CDR3: TGTGCCAGCAGCCCCCCGACAGGCACGTTTTACGAGCAGTACTTC. Translation gives CASSPPTGTFYEQYF.